This T cell receptor beta chain was recorded in a study of cytomegalovirus exposure and HLA in healthy donors (dated 2017 in TCRdb). In the study overall: In an earlier analysis of several hundred of the donors, approximately 260 Gb of sequence data and 100 million or so unique TCR beta sequences from 150 million to 200 million T cells were reported. An early release that covered some 640 HLA-typed donors contained 250 to 350 gigabases of sequencing data and tens of millions of unique TCR sequences. Of the roughly 410 genotyped donors, 81% were placed in the genetic ancestry cluster associated with self-reported Caucasian donors. The study aimed to test whether signatures of past pathogen exposure could be identified by cataloging public T cell receptors. The study used immunosequencing to profile the T cell repertoires of hundreds of subjects and linked those repertoires to cytomegalovirus serostatus. Besides the first cohort of 666 subjects, a separate validation cohort made up of over 95 different subjects was used. High-throughput TCR immunosequencing, statistical association of individual TCRs with disease status, and machine learning were combined to predict cytomegalovirus infection status. A later analysis re-examined previously published TCR beta repertoires from about 700 donors and added high-resolution HLA genotyping to investigate patterns of TCR occurrence. Rather than drawing on any new phenotypic data, the later analysis identified candidate immune exposures from TCR beta sequences and the way those sequences occurred across donors. To decide whether each TCR beta V gene segment behaved as functional or pseudogenic, an earlier analysis of approximately 620 of the donors relied on high-throughput TCR beta sequencing. Donor age, sex, ethnicity and CMV serostatus were compiled alongside the repertoire data. A later genetic analysis took genome-wide SNP genotypes for about 55% of the 666 donors and used that subset as a discovery cohort. Every discovery cohort repertoire had been produced on one sequencing platform. Class I and class II HLA loci were covered by the typing at four-digit resolution. Typing coverage varied by locus: roughly 629-630 donors for A, B, C, DRB1 and DQB1; 500 to 550 for DQA1; nearly 610 for DPA1; approximately 490 for DPB1. A handful of DR-DQ haplotypes were handled as single units for association and clustering because linkage in the cohort was strong. Among a few hundred genotyped donors of the cohort, an average of approximately 250,000 unique TCR beta nucleotide sequences were sequenced per donor, roughly a sixth of them non-productive. Results and caveats for the whole study, not just this receptor: For the cohort, immune exposure information was limited to CMV serostatus. Some IMGT-functional V segments, including TRBV6-2 and TRBV6-3, could not be told apart with the 87-base-pair reads, so those segments were excluded. A total of 150 to 200 TCR beta chains were listed by the study as associated with cytomegalovirus. The classifier was reported to diagnose cytomegalovirus status with high specificity and sensitivity in both the original and validation cohorts. A later analysis found that HLA-associated TCR beta chains were more clonally expanded and had lower generation probabilities than equally common non-associated chains. Several of the top co-occurrence clusters appeared to be linked to parvovirus B19, influenza, CMV and Epstein-Barr virus, according to a later analysis. According to a later genetic analysis, donors in an Asian-associated ancestry cluster had fewer N-insertions in productive TCRs than the roughly 700-donor mean. At a false discovery rate of 0.05, a later analysis linked about 16,000 TCR beta sequences to specific HLA alleles. Most CMV-associated TCR beta chains appeared to be HLA-restricted in a later analysis, and the HLA associations seemed to be driven largely by CMV exposure. A few of the identified cytomegalovirus-associated TCR beta chains were confirmed in vitro to be specific for cytomegalovirus antigens. It was suggested by the authors that the approach could potentially be generalized to other disease states and immunological phenotypes. This cohort had only TCR beta chains sequenced, and the lack of alpha or paired-chain data limited which features could be detected. A cluster of highly shared sequence variants was judged likely to be a technical artifact of the sequencing pipeline. Correlated functional status among segregating V segments might be attributable to linkage disequilibrium, but an unknown experimental factor could not be ruled out. When HLA alleles, especially DR and DQ, strongly co-occurred, TCR associations were difficult to assign to individual alleles. A further reported finding was that TCR beta sequences accurately predicted the HLA-A and HLA-B alleles for most subjects in the first cohort. In an earlier analysis of over 550 of the donors, most TCR beta V segments were observed in productive rearrangements about 87% or about 30% of the time, broadly matching IMGT annotations. Sequencing depth was assumed to be roughly uniform across donors in the presence/absence analyses, though that assumption may not hold. V-gene and J-gene trimming of TCR beta chains was associated with a missense DCLRE1C variant in a later genetic analysis, and the association was replicated in an independent cohort. Across donors, most TCR sequences were observed very rarely, whereas some public TCRs were present in many individuals. Because some donors lacked HLA typing at each locus, the association tests relied only on the typed subset. According to a later analysis, TCR association rates differed among HLA loci, with DRB1 alleles showing the most associated TCRs and HLA-C alleles showing the fewest. Because counts were too low, about 15 rarely observed V segments, including chromosome 9 orphons, were left out of the earlier analysis of approximately 580 of the donors.

To note about this clone: The antigen this receptor binds is unknown. Base qualities are missing; no much larger clone stands one base away.

The cohort comprised 666 healthy bone marrow donors. At the time of sampling, every cohort member was nominally healthy, though immune exposures that went unrecorded were likely present. The donor tested CMV seropositive, placing the donor among the roughly 300 seropositive members of the cohort. A peripheral blood sample was collected from each donor, and TCR beta sequencing was performed on peripheral blood mononuclear cells. The Qiagen DNeasy Blood Extraction Kit was used to extract genomic DNA from the blood cell samples. V and J lose 5 bases and 5 bases, and a span of 10 bases separates them. The cysteine opens and the phenylalanine closes a CDR3 of 12 amino acids. Only the CDR3 DNA is retained, 36 bases long and in frame from the first base. The germline V gene (reference sequence) sets CDR1 to MNHEY and CDR2 to SMNVEV. The protocol used for the library was the immunoSEQ multiplex PCR assay. The multiplex PCR relied on a mix of 60 forward primers for TCR Vbeta segments and 13 reverse primers for TCR Jbeta segments. Amplification of the CDR3 region of rearranged TCR beta genes was performed with a multiplex PCR assay on genomic DNA. The amplified TCR beta libraries were sequenced on the Illumina HiSeq System as 87-base-pair reads. Per the source publication's procedure: Across the roughly 670 repertoires, a later analysis counted 80 million or so unique TCR beta chains, roughly 11 million of which were shared by at least two donors. Raw reads were error-corrected and collapsed into unique sequences by a nearest-neighbor algorithm in which closely related sequences were merged to remove PCR and sequencing errors. To assign V, D and J gene segments, CDR3 sequences were aligned to IMGT reference sequences. Each retained sequence needed at least a six-nucleotide match to both a V gene segment and a J gene segment. A rearrangement counted as productive if the CDR3 had no stop codons and remained in frame with V and J, and every other rearrangement counted as non-productive. CDR3 was defined according to IMGT convention as the region running from the second conserved V-encoded cysteine to the conserved J-encoded phenylalanine. Sequences without an unambiguous match to a single V gene segment were excluded from the earlier analysis of about 600 of the donors. In an earlier analysis of approximately 560 of the donors, a V segment was called functional when productive rearrangements were above 56.7%, and segregating when the standard deviation between donors exceeded 5%. A statistical classification framework was built to diagnose cytomegalovirus status from the catalog of TCR beta chain sequences. In a later analysis, V and J genes were assigned by comparing TCR nucleotide sequences against IMGT/GENE-DB human TR gene sequences. In a later analysis, CDR3 sequences and most-parsimonious VDJ recombination scenarios were assigned using the TCRdist pipeline. In a later analysis, each TCR beta chain was defined by its CDR3 amino acid sequence together with its V-gene family, and reads lacking a unique V-gene family were excluded. To address suspected cross-contamination and a sequencing artifact, a later analysis removed roughly 580 highly shared, low-generation-probability nucleotide sequences. A later analysis calculated a clonal expansion index for each public chain from normalized within-repertoire ranks of inferred template counts. Generation probabilities in a later analysis came from a VDJ recombination model fitted to out-of-frame rearrangements, and those results were checked against IGoR. In a later analysis, TCR-TCR, TCR-HLA and TCR-CMV co-occurrence was scored with hypergeometric tests, and a repertoire-size bias correction was applied to TCR pairs. A later analysis estimated false discovery rates by permuting HLA or CMV assignments 20 times. In a later analysis, co-occurring TCRs were grouped using DBSCAN, with TCRdist sequence similarity added in when clustering inside HLA-allele-positive subsets. Repertoires with fewer than 30,000 or more than 120,000 public chains, plus five repertoires with anomalous nucleotide sharing, were excluded from co-occurrence clustering. TCRdb mirrors the immuneACCESS table, restricted to in-frame sequences. Some clones are absent from its copies; in checked studies, under half trace to an unresolved V gene, and the reason for the others is unknown. Clone size and the V and J calls come from that table; the DNA yielded D and trimming. The sample table records about 180,000 clones; 80% of these occur just once. The ten largest clones add up to more than 1.1% of the sample.

This clonotype was sampled from a girl under 18 in good health and CMV-seropositive. Material for sequencing was PBMCs. This sequence uses TRBV27 and TRBJ2-7; the D gene remains uncertain. The CDR3 has the sequence CASSRVPNEQYF. The DNA sequence is given as TGTGCCAGCAGTCGGGTCCCTAACGAGCAGTACTTC.